The next 14 T cell receptor beta chains were all read from a single sample in a study of blood T cell repertoires in COVID-19. Here immunoSEQ multiplex PCR was the method, and the copy in TCRdb shows in-frame clones only, minus some. This sample has about 92,000 clones, with around 81% found just once. The sequenced sample consisted of peripheral blood. The receptors were sampled from a man aged 50 to 59 who had recovered from COVID-19.

This clone appeared once. The chain carries TRBV5-5 and TRBJ2-5, with 7 bases fitting TRBD1. V was clipped by 3 bases and J by 1 base; unmatched bases: 15. CDR3 length equals 18 residues. Germline values: CDR1 SGHKS, CDR2 YYEKEE (reference sequence). This CDR3 is CASSYLWTGGPLQETQYF. CDR3 bases: TGTGCCAGCAGCTACTTATGGACAGGTGGACCCCTCCAAGAGACCCAGTACTTC.

The chain combines TRBV19 with TRBJ2-2; D remains unclear. V was clipped by 6 bases and J by 4 bases, with 9 bases between them. The CDR3 spans 13 residues. Germline loops: CDR1 LNHDA, CDR2 SQIVND (reference sequence). The CDR3 sequence: CASSPSSTGELFF. The CDR3 coding sequence is TGTGCCAGTAGCCCCTCTAGCACCGGGGAGCTGTTTTTT.

This chain links TRBV10-1 with TRBJ2-7; the match to TRBD1 covers 7 bases. V shed 11 bases and J 1 base; nucleotides not matched to a gene: 8. Per germline, CDR1 WNHNN and CDR2 SYGVQD (reference sequence). This CDR3 is built from 13 residues. CDR3 in DNA: TGCGCCCCCAGCAGGGGGTGTTCCTACGAGCAGTACTTC. This sequence encodes CAPSRGCSYEQYF.

This clone was detected only once. The chain employs TRBV30 and TRBJ2-1; 8 bases map to TRBD2. The V gene's germline CDR1 is GTSNPN and CDR2 SVGIG (reference sequence). The CDR3 spans 15 residues. J was trimmed by 6 bases and V by 5 bases; bases with no gene match: 12. CDR3 sequence: CAWSPGGGGLNEQFF. The CDR3 DNA is TGTGCCTGGTCGCCCGGGGGGGGCGGACTCAATGAGCAGTTCTTC. Based on the CDR3 plus reference TRBV30 and TRBJ2-1, the full variable domain is SQTIHQWPATLVQPVGSPLSLECTVEGTSNPNLYWYRQAAGRGLQLLFYSVGIGQISSEVPQNLSASRPQDRQFILSSKKLLLSDSGFYLCAWSPGGGGLNEQFFGPGTRLTVL.

This rearrangement joins TRBV3-1 (or the pseudogene TRBV3-2) to TRBJ1-1; 9 bases agree with TRBD1. Germline V gives CDR1 LGHDT, CDR2 YNNKEL (reference sequence). V lost 5 bases and J lost 4; bases outside the gene matches: 5. The length of the CDR3 is 14 residues. The CDR3 coding sequence is TGTGCCAGCAGCTCCGGGACAGGGACCACTGAAGCTTTCTTT. Encoded protein: CASSSGTGTTEAFF.

This clone showed up just once. The rearrangement joins TRBV4-2 to TRBJ1-3, with D hard to call. CDR3 size: 15 residues. The ends were cut back, 2 bases at V and 3 bases at J, with 11 bases in the middle. From germline, CDR1 is LGHNA and CDR2 YNFKEQ. The CDR3 sequence: CASSQLGQDGNTIYF. The CDR3 nucleotides are TGTGCCAGCAGCCAACTGGGCCAGGATGGAAACACCATATATTTT.

The chain uses TRBV13 and TRBJ2-3; a weak D match, TRBD2 (5 bases). CDR1 and CDR2 (germline): PRHDT, FYEKMQ (reference sequence). Between the trimmed V and J ends, which lost 1 base and 1 base, there was a span of 9 bases. The CDR3 length is 15 residues. This CDR3 is CASSLALGGTDTQYF. In DNA form, the CDR3 reads TGTGCCAGCAGCTTAGCTCTCGGGGGCACAGATACGCAGTATTTT.

The chain uses TRBV27 and TRBJ2-3, with TRBD2 identical over 8 bases. V dropped 6 bases and J dropped 4; count of bases not matched to a gene: 9. Per germline, CDR1 MNHEY and CDR2 SMNVEV (reference sequence). The CDR3 has 15 amino acids. CDR3 nucleotides: TGTGCCAGCAGACCCGGGGGGGCAGATGCAGATACGCAGTATTTT. It specifies CASRPGGADADTQYF.

The chain is built from TRBV20-1 and TRBJ2-5, with D possibly matching TRBD2 (6 bases). Germline CDR1 and CDR2: DFQATT and SNEGSKA (reference sequence). V was clipped by 3 bases and J by 9 bases, with 23 bases between them. The CDR3 totals 15 residues. This CDR3 reads CSASPGPIGGEAQYF. CDR3 coding DNA: TGCAGTGCTAGTCCGGGGCCTATCGGGGGTGAGGCCCAGTACTTC.

The chain employs TRBV7-2 and TRBJ2-3; 9 bases match TRBD1. V was clipped by 2 bases and J by 4 bases; unmatched bases: 13. This CDR3 is built from 18 residues. Germline V CDR1 and CDR2: SGHTA, FQGNSA. The CDR3 here is CASSLSSTGTGLADTQYF. The CDR3 bases are TGTGCCAGCAGCTTATCCTCTACCGGGACAGGGTTGGCAGATACGCAGTATTTT.

This rearrangement joins TRBV7-2 to TRBJ2-7; 8 bases line up with TRBD2. CDR3 length: 12 amino acids. The germline V gene has CDR1 SGHTA and CDR2 FQGNSA. This CDR3 reads CASSLESGGPIV. The CDR3 DNA follows: TGTGCCAGCAGCTTAGAGTCGGGAGGGCCGATTGTC.

The CDR3 DNA sequence: TGCAGTGCTAGTGGACTGGGTAGCACAGATACGCAGTATTTT. Its protein is CSASGLGSTDTQYF. This chain joins TRBV20-1 and TRBJ2-3; a weak D match, TRBD2 (5 bases). V was trimmed by 3 bases and J by 0 bases, leaving 10 bases between them. Germline CDR1 DFQATT, CDR2 SNEGSKA (reference sequence). The CDR3 runs 14 residues.

The chain combines TRBV10-3 with TRBJ2-3; TRBD2 matches at 8 bases. The CDR3 runs 14 residues. V was pared by 10 bases and J by 0 bases, with 6 bases of the junction left unmatched. Germline lookup yields CDR1 ENHRY and CDR2 SYGVKD. The CDR3 region has the DNA TGTGCCACCGCCTCTAGCGGGAGCACAGATACGCAGTATTTT. It specifies CATASSGSTDTQYF.

This chain uses TRBV19 with TRBJ2-2; 7 bases are shared with TRBD2. This CDR3 spans 17 amino acids. The V gene end was trimmed by 3 bases and the J gene end by 2 bases; junction bases not matched to a gene: 9. The germline CDR1 and CDR2 sequences are LNHDA and SQIVND (reference sequence). The DNA of the CDR3 is TGTGCCAGTAGTATCGGGTTCCTAGCGGAAAACACCGGGGAGCTGTTTTTT. It specifies CASSIGFLAENTGELFF.